Following are 10 T cell receptor beta chains from one sample sequenced in a study of T cells in Graves' hyperthyroidism and ophthalmopathy. Regions amplified from RNA transcripts were the TCR beta CDR3 regions. The study used the HTBI primer set for a first-round RT-PCR of the TCR CDR3. Each CDR3 protein gets one entry after TCRdb re-called the multiplex PCR reads with MiXCR. The sample yields fewer than 600,000 distinct CDR3 sequences, 14% seen once. The specimen was blood. The receptors shown here come from a middle-aged woman with Graves' hyperthyroidism.

This clonotype appeared many times. The chain employs TRBV2 and TRBJ2-7; unclear D gene. Trimming shortened V by 1 base and J by 0 bases, and 10 bases separated the two germline ends. CDR3 length equals 15 residues. CDR1 SNHLY and CDR2 FYNNEI come from the germline V gene. The CDR3 DNA follows: TGTGCCAGCAGTGAAGTGTCAGCTGCCTCCTACGAGCAGTACTTC. Its protein is CASSEVSAASYEQYF. The full variable domain, completed using reference TRBV2 and TRBJ2-7, is EPEVTQTPSHQVTQMGQEVILRCVPISNHLYFYWYRQILGQKVEFLVSFYNNEISEKSEIFDDQFSVERPDGSNFTLKIRSTKLEDSAMYFCASSEVSAASYEQYFGPGTRLTVT.

This clonotype came up many times. The gene calls are TRBV2 and TRBJ2-5, with 8 positions matching TRBD2. The CDR3 has 12 residues. CDR1 SNHLY and CDR2 FYNNEI come from the germline V gene. Trimming cost V 8 bases and J 1 base; bases outside gene matches: 0. CDR3 region: CASGLAQETQYF. The CDR3 DNA reads TGTGCCAGCGGACTAGCCCAAGAGACCCAGTACTTC. Together with reference TRBV2 and TRBJ2-5, the CDR3 gives the full variable domain: EPEVTQTPSHQVTQMGQEVILRCVPISNHLYFYWYRQILGQKVEFLVSFYNNEISEKSEIFDDQFSVERPDGSNFTLKIRSTKLEDSAMYFCASGLAQETQYFGPGTRLLVL.

This clonotype has ten or more counts. This chain joins TRBV12-3 or TRBV12-4 and TRBJ2-7, with D perhaps matching TRBD2 (6 bases). This CDR3 contains 15 residues. Trimming left V 5 bases short and J 5 bases short, with 19 bases between. CDR3 amino acids: CASSPQGGGNDEQYF. CDR3 sequence (DNA): TGTGCCAGCAGTCCCCAAGGTGGCGGGAACGACGAGCAGTACTTC.

The chain combines TRBV10-3 with TRBJ2-1, with D possibly TRBD2 on 6 matching bases. Germline V CDR1 and CDR2: ENHRY, SYGVKD. V lost 0 bases and J 3 bases, leaving 18 bases between the germline ends. CDR3 size: 18 residues. CDR3: CAISESGLTSGGYNEQFF. DNA for the CDR3: TGTGCCATCAGTGAGTCGGGACTCACCTCCGGTGGCTACAATGAGCAGTTCTTC.

A few counts support this clonotype. The V gene is TRBV15, the J gene TRBJ2-5; D is undetermined. Germline V gene data show CDR1 as LNHNV and CDR2 as YYDKDF (reference sequence). There are 15 residues in the CDR3. Trimming removed 0 bases at V and 5 bases at J, with 13 bases between. The CDR3 protein is CATSRDILTPETQYF. CDR3 coding DNA: TGTGCCACCAGCAGAGATATTTTAACACCCGAGACCCAGTACTTC.

This clonotype was seen repeatedly, ten times or more. The chain employs TRBV2 and TRBJ1-5; 7 bases fit TRBD1. This CDR3 is 16 amino acids long. CDR1 SNHLY and CDR2 FYNNEI come from the germline V gene. With V trimmed by 7 bases and J by 0 bases, 9 bases remained unmatched. The CDR3 DNA reads as TGTGCCAGCACTTCGACAGGGCCGTATAGCAATCAGCCCCAGCATTTT. This sequence encodes CASTSTGPYSNQPQHF.

This clonotype came up a few times. V usage is TRBV19 and J usage is TRBJ1-1; 9 bases are a match to TRBD1. CDR3 length: 12 residues. Trimming removed 8 bases from V and 3 bases from J; junction bases left unmatched: 1. Germline V lookup: CDR1 LNHDA, CDR2 SQIVND (reference sequence). The CDR3 sequence: CASRTGDTEAFF. The CDR3 region has the DNA TGTGCCAGTCGGACAGGGGACACTGAAGCTTTCTTT.

This clonotype showed up many times. The gene calls are TRBV29-1 and TRBJ1-2; 10 nucleotides align to TRBD1. This CDR3 is built from 14 residues. Germline assignment: CDR1 SQVTM and CDR2 ANQGSEA. V dropped 7 bases and J dropped 0; count of bases not matched to a gene: 5. The DNA of the CDR3 is TGCAGCGGCGGGGACAGGGGTTCTAACTATGGCTACACCTTC. Translating it yields CSGGDRGSNYGYTF.

This sequence joins TRBV4-1 and TRBJ2-5; TRBD2 matches at 12 bases. V dropped 4 bases and J dropped 4; count of bases not matched to a gene: 7. CDR3 size: 16 residues. Per germline, CDR1 MGHRA and CDR2 YSYEKL. The CDR3 DNA reads as TGCGCCAGCAGCCCAAGCCTGGGACTAGCGGGAGAGACCCAGTACTTC. Translation: CASSPSLGLAGETQYF.

In its sample, this clonotype was seen many times. This sequence joins TRBV7-9 and TRBJ2-7; the D is unclear. CDR3 length: 15 amino acids. Germline V gives CDR1 SEHNR, CDR2 FQNEAQ (reference sequence). V dropped 5 bases and J dropped 0 bases, with 14 bases sitting between them. The CDR3 sequence is CASSPRGSSSYEQYF. The CDR3 bases are TGTGCCAGCAGCCCGCGCGGATCGAGCTCCTACGAGCAGTACTTC.